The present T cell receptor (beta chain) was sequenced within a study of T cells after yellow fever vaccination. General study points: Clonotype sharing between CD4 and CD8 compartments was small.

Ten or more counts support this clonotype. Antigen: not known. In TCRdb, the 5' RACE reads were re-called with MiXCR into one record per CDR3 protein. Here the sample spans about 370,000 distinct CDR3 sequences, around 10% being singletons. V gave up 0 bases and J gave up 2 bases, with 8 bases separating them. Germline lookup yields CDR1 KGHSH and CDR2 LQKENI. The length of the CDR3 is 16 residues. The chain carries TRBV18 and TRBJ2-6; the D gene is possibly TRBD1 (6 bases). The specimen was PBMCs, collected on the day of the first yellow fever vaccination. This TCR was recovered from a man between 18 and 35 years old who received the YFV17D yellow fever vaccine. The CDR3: CASSPPTGTGANVLTF. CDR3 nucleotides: TGTGCCAGCTCACCACCAACAGGGACTGGGGCCAACGTCCTGACTTTC.